A selection of T cell receptor beta chains follows, all from one sample in a study of blood T cell repertoires in COVID-19. Here immunoSEQ multiplex PCR was the method, and the copy in TCRdb shows in-frame clones only, minus some. The sample lists 200,000 to 250,000 clones; around 83% were seen once. The sequencing sample was made of peripheral blood. Source of these receptors: a woman aged 45 to 65 with acute or convalescent COVID-19. Each CDR3 is given with its conserved first and last residue. The D gene is left open where the match is weak. The size of a clone is reported for some rows only, either as once, few or many, or as a class for expanded clones.

j_gene	d_gene	v_gene	abundance	CDR3aa	CDR3nt
TRBJ2-7	TRBD2	TRBV19	.	CASSSPAGGPLGEQYF	TGTGCCAGTAGTTCTCCGGCGGGAGGGCCCTTGGGGGAGCAGTACTTC
TRBJ2-7	.	TRBV18	.	CASSLILQAPPDEQYF	TGTGCCAGCTCGCTGATTTTACAGGCCCCTCCTGACGAGCAGTACTTC
TRBJ1-2	.	TRBV5-1	.	CASSLDSFGNYGYTF	TGCGCCAGCAGCCTTGACAGCTTTGGTAACTATGGCTACACCTTC
TRBJ2-5	TRBD2	TRBV5-1	.	CASSLGVGPGRGLETQYF	TGCGCCAGCAGCCTTGGAGTAGGGCCAGGGAGGGGCCTCGAGACCCAGTACTTC
TRBJ2-3	.	TRBV7-2	.	CASSLVTSLVTDTQYF	TGTGCCAGCAGCTTAGTAACTAGTCTAGTCACAGATACGCAGTATTTT
TRBJ1-5	.	TRBV27	.	CASSPGQGHQPQHF	TGTGCCAGCAGTCCTGGACAAGGACATCAGCCCCAGCATTTT
TRBJ2-7	.	TRBV13	.	CASSLEQHYEQYF	TGTGCCAGCAGCTTAGAACAGCACTACGAGCAGTACTTC
TRBJ2-5	.	TRBV28	.	CASSLGGRETQYF	TGTGCCAGCAGTTTAGGAGGCAGAGAGACCCAGTACTTC
TRBJ2-1	.	TRBV30	.	CAWSVTGAMSYNEQFF	TGTGCCTGGAGTGTAACTGGGGCGATGAGCTACAATGAGCAGTTCTTC
TRBJ2-4	.	TRBV7-2	.	CASSLESGEVDIQYF	TGTGCCAGCAGCTTAGAATCGGGGGAGGTTGACATTCAGTACTTC
TRBJ2-7	TRBD1	TRBV6-2/TRBV6-3	.	CASRPRRTGLPYEQYF	TGTGCCAGCAGACCTAGAAGGACAGGGCTACCCTACGAGCAGTACTTC
TRBJ2-2	.	TRBV27	.	CASSLSAGPNTGELFF	TGTGCCAGCAGTTTATCCGCGGGGCCCAACACCGGGGAGCTGTTTTTT
TRBJ1-2	TRBD1	TRBV5-4	few	CASSPWEGGIYGYTF	TGTGCCAGCAGCCCCTGGGAAGGGGGCATCTATGGCTACACCTTC
TRBJ2-7	.	TRBV19	.	CASSTEGHMGEQYF	TGTGCCAGTAGTACTGAGGGACATATGGGGGAGCAGTACTTC
TRBJ1-6	TRBD1	TRBV19	.	CASNLQGARNSPLHF	TGTGCCAGTAATCTACAGGGGGCGCGTAATTCACCCCTCCACTTT
TRBJ2-7	TRBD2	TRBV28	once	CASTPLREVAGLYEQYF	TGTGCCAGCACCCCCCTTCGTGAGGTAGCGGGATTGTACGAGCAGTACTTC
TRBJ2-1	.	TRBV5-1	.	CASSLASSSYNEQFF	TGCGCCAGCAGCTTGGCTTCTAGCTCCTACAATGAGCAGTTCTTC
TRBJ2-2	.	TRBV9	few	CASSVAGGSSGELFF	TGTGCCAGCAGCGTAGCTGGAGGTAGCTCCGGGGAGCTGTTTTTT
TRBJ2-1	.	TRBV9	.	CASSVGARETPVF	TGTGCCAGCAGCGTGGGAGCCCGGGAGACCCCGGTCTTC
TRBJ1-5	TRBD1	TRBV10-1	.	CASSRGLGQPQHF	TGCGCCAGCAGTAGGGGGCTCGGTCAGCCCCAGCATTTT
TRBJ1-5	TRBD1	TRBV4-2	.	CASSQNTGVGDQPQHF	TGTGCCAGCAGCCAAAATACAGGGGTCGGGGATCAGCCCCAGCATTTT
TRBJ2-4	TRBD1	TRBV4-1	.	CASSLGPNQGANIQYF	TGCGCCAGCAGCCTGGGGCCAAATCAGGGGGCGAACATTCAGTACTTC
TRBJ2-7	.	TRBV11-3	.	CASSPGSNEQYF	TGTGCCAGCAGCCCCGGGTCTAACGAGCAGTACTTC
TRBJ2-3	TRBD1	TRBV6-1	.	CASSEPTGFIDTQYF	TGTGCCAGCAGTGAACCGACAGGGTTTATAGATACGCAGTATTTT
TRBJ2-7	TRBD2	TRBV5-1	few	CASSLGEGYEQYF	TGCGCCAGCAGCTTGGGGGAGGGGTACGAGCAGTACTTC
TRBJ2-5	.	TRBV11-2	.	CASSLGSTRLETQYF	TGTGCCAGCAGCTTAGGCTCGACTAGACTAGAGACCCAGTACTTC
TRBJ2-7	TRBD2	TRBV11-3	.	CASSLIGGAGEQYF	TGTGCCAGCAGCCTGATCGGGGGGGCGGGAGAGCAGTACTTC
TRBJ1-5	.	TRBV7-2	.	CASSSDMGGNQPQHF	TGTGCCAGCAGCTCAGACATGGGAGGCAATCAGCCCCAGCATTTT
TRBJ2-1	TRBD2	TRBV24-1	.	CATSDFSAGALNEQFF	TGTGCCACCAGTGACTTTTCAGCGGGAGCGTTAAATGAGCAGTTCTTC
TRBJ2-1	TRBD2	TRBV5-4	.	CASSPGTSGNSYNEQFF	TGTGCCAGCAGCCCAGGGACTAGCGGGAACTCCTACAATGAGCAGTTCTTC
TRBJ2-1	TRBD2	TRBV7-3	.	CASTNSGGAGAEQFF	TGTGCCAGCACGAATAGCGGGGGGGCCGGTGCTGAGCAGTTCTTC
TRBJ1-6	.	TRBV28	.	CASSSPTAYNSPLHF	TGTGCCAGCAGTTCCCCCACAGCTTATAATTCACCCCTCCACTTT
TRBJ2-1	TRBD2	TRBV19	.	CASSIGGGSREQFF	TGTGCCAGTAGTATAGGGGGGGGTTCTCGGGAGCAGTTCTTC
TRBJ2-1	TRBD2	TRBV7-2	.	CASSFGLAGGNEQFF	TGTGCCAGCAGCTTCGGACTAGCGGGGGGCAATGAGCAGTTCTTC
TRBJ2-7	.	TRBV15	once	CATSARQGFSYEQYF	TGTGCCACCAGCGCCCGGCAGGGGTTTTCCTACGAGCAGTACTTC
TRBJ2-7	.	TRBV6-1	.	CASSDLYEQYF	TGTGCCAGCAGTGATCTCTACGAGCAGTACTTC
TRBJ1-5	TRBD1	TRBV19	.	CASSIGTGYSNQPQHF	TGTGCCAGTAGTATAGGGACAGGGTATAGCAATCAGCCCCAGCATTTT
TRBJ1-1	.	TRBV27	once	CASVGGVEAFF	TGTGCCAGCGTAGGAGGGGTTGAAGCTTTCTTT
TRBJ1-3	.	TRBV15	few	CATSRGDSSGNTIYF	TGTGCCACCAGCAGAGGAGACAGCTCTGGAAACACCATATATTTT
TRBJ1-4	TRBD1	TRBV19	.	CASTDREVNEKLFF	TGTGCCAGTACCGACAGGGAGGTTAATGAAAAACTGTTTTTT
TRBJ2-1	TRBD2	TRBV5-1	.	CASSSLTSGHEQFF	TGCGCCAGCAGCTCCCTTACTAGCGGCCATGAGCAGTTCTTC
TRBJ2-1	TRBD2	TRBV6-5	.	CASSRGGGYNEQFF	TGTGCCAGCAGCCGGGGGGGCGGCTACAATGAGCAGTTCTTC